Shown below are 23 T cell receptor beta chains from a single sample sequenced in a study of T cell changes during pregnancy in multiple sclerosis. Assay used: immunoSEQ multiplex PCR; TCRdb lists only in-frame clones, some missing. The data contain tens of thousands of clones, approximately 92% of them singletons. Material: peripheral blood. The receptor source for this set is a female donor with multiple sclerosis, enrolled in a pregnancy study.

The CDR3 protein is CASSREQGRNQPQHF. The CDR3 DNA follows: TGTGCCAGCTCGCGCGAACAGGGCCGCAATCAGCCCCAGCATTTT. The rearrangement links TRBV18 to TRBJ1-5; D might be TRBD1 (6 bases). This CDR3 region has 15 residues. V shed 6 bases and J shed 2 bases, with 14 bases lying between them. Germline CDR1 reads KGHSH; CDR2 reads LQKENI. The entire variable domain, with the rest obtained from reference TRBV18 and TRBJ1-5, is as follows: NAGVMQNPRHLVRRRGQEARLRCSPMKGHSHVYWYRQLPEEGLKFMVYLQKENIIDESGMPKERFSAEFPKEGPSILRIQQVVRGDSAAYFCASSREQGRNQPQHFGDGTRLSIL.

The chain joins TRBV4-1 to TRBJ2-7; the match to TRBD1 covers 11 bases. The CDR3 sequence is 16 residues long. Germline values: CDR1 MGHRA, CDR2 YSYEKL. With V trimmed by 4 bases and J by 3 bases, 8 bases remained unmatched. The CDR3 DNA follows: TGCGCCAGCAGCCGCGCTGCGGGACAGGGGGGCTACGAGCAGTACTTC. This encodes CASSRAAGQGGYEQYF.

The chain is built from TRBV6-5 and TRBJ2-5; weak D call: TRBD2 (5 bases). The CDR3 is 16 residues long. The germline CDR1 and CDR2 sequences are MNHEY and SVGAGI. Trimming stripped 0 bases from V and 4 bases from J, with 15 bases between. The CDR3 is CASSYSGDLLGETQYF. The CDR3 DNA sequence: TGTGCCAGCAGTTACTCGGGAGATTTGTTGGGAGAGACCCAGTACTTC.

This clone was picked up one time. The chain joins TRBV7-9 to TRBJ1-2, with D hard to call. This CDR3 is 13 amino acids long. From germline, CDR1 is SEHNR and CDR2 FQNEAQ (reference sequence). V was shortened by 4 bases and J by 5 bases, with 11 bases between the two germline ends. CDR3 DNA sequence: TGTGCCAGCAGCTCGGCGGGCGATTATGGCTACACCTTC. Amino acids: CASSSAGDYGYTF.

Written as DNA, the CDR3 is TGTGCCAGCAGCTTATCAGTCAGGTCCGATCAAGAGACCCAGTACTTC. Its translation is CASSLSVRSDQETQYF. This chain links TRBV7-9 with TRBJ2-5; D remains unclear. This CDR3 has 16 amino acids. Per the germline V gene, CDR1 is SEHNR and CDR2 is FQNEAQ (reference sequence). Trimming cost V 2 bases and J 2 bases, with 15 bases left between them.

This clone appeared once. The rearrangement joins TRBV6-1 to TRBJ2-4, with TRBD1 identical over 8 bases. Germline loops: CDR1 MNHNS, CDR2 SASEGT. The CDR3 length is 15 residues. Trimming cost V 3 bases and J 16 bases; bases outside gene matches: 17. The chain's CDR3 is CASSDSGQGALLYYF. The CDR3 coding sequence is TGTGCCAGCAGTGATTCCGGGCAGGGGGCGCTACTTTATTACTTC.

J is TRBJ2-7 and V is TRBV5-4; TRBD2 is a possible D gene (5 bases). The V gene's germline CDR1 is SGHNT and CDR2 YYREEE (reference sequence). Trimming cost V 7 bases and J 4 bases, with 24 bases left between them. CDR3 length: 16 amino acids. CDR3 loop: CASHSLASSPLYEQYF. The CDR3 DNA sequence: TGTGCCAGCCACAGCTTGGCTAGCTCTCCTCTATACGAGCAGTACTTC.

The chain employs TRBV25-1 and TRBJ2-1; D is perhaps TRBD1 (6 bases). V was cut by 4 bases and J by 1 base, with 14 bases left in between. The CDR3 has 16 residues. CDR1 and CDR2 from the germline V gene are MGHDK and SYGVNS. This chain's CDR3 is CASSAIRGFSYNEQFF. CDR3 nucleotides: TGTGCCAGCAGTGCAATAAGGGGGTTTTCCTACAATGAGCAGTTCTTC. The full variable domain, completed using reference TRBV25-1 and TRBJ2-1, is EADIYQTPRYLVIGTGKKITLECSQTMGHDKMYWYQQDPGMELHLIHYSYGVNSTEKGDLSSESTVSRIRTEHFPLTLESARPSHTSQYLCASSAIRGFSYNEQFFGPGTRLTVL.

This sequence joins TRBV30 and TRBJ2-1, with 8 bases identical to TRBD2. CDR1 and CDR2 from the germline V gene are GTSNPN and SVGIG (reference sequence). V trimming: 3 bases; J trimming: 1 base; junction bases outside the gene matches: 8. The CDR3 covers 16 residues. CDR3 in DNA: TGTGCCTGGAGCTATTTTACTAGCGGATCCTACAATGAGCAGTTCTTC. Protein: CAWSYFTSGSYNEQFF.

V and J are TRBV11-3 and TRBJ2-1; D call uncertain. The CDR3 is 13 residues long. Germline V gives CDR1 SGHNT, CDR2 YENEEA. V lost 4 bases to trimming and J lost 4 bases, with 8 bases between them. CDR3 DNA sequence: TGTGCCAGCAGCTCTGGGTGGTACAATGAGCAGTTCTTC. This encodes CASSSGWYNEQFF. Using reference TRBV11-3 and TRBJ2-1 for the parts outside the CDR3, the full variable domain is EAGVVQSPRYKIIEKKQPVAFWCNPISGHNTLYWYLQNLGQGPELLIRYENEEAVDDSQLPKDRFSAERLKGVDSTLKIQPAELGDSAVYLCASSSGWYNEQFFGPGTRLTVL.

The chain carries TRBV18 and TRBJ2-2; no firm D call. V was clipped by 3 bases and J by 6 bases, with 8 bases between them. Germline CDR1 KGHSH, CDR2 LQKENI. CDR3 size: 13 residues. In DNA form, the CDR3 reads TGTGCCAGCTCACCGTCGAGCCCCGGGGAGCTGTTTTTT. Amino acids: CASSPSSPGELFF.

This rearrangement joins TRBV5-1 to TRBJ1-4; D is possibly TRBD1 (5 bases). Germline V gene sequence: CDR1 SGHRS, CDR2 YFSETQ. The V end lost 3 bases, the J end lost 5 bases, and 11 bases lay between the germline ends. The CDR3 spans 14 residues. The CDR3 DNA sequence: TGCGCCAGCAGCTCCGACAGCACAAATGAAAAACTGTTTTTT. Translation gives CASSSDSTNEKLFF.

A few counts support this clone. This sequence joins TRBV6-4 and TRBJ2-2, with TRBD1 as a possible D gene (5 bases). CDR1 MRHNA and CDR2 SNTAGT come from the germline V gene. V lost 3 bases and J 3 bases, leaving 14 bases between the germline ends. The length of the CDR3 is 16 residues. CDR3 amino acids: CASSDVALRDTGELFF. Written as DNA, the CDR3 is TGTGCCAGCAGTGATGTCGCCCTCAGGGACACCGGGGAGCTGTTTTTT.

This clone has a single count. This chain uses TRBV6-4 with TRBJ2-1; TRBD2 matches at 7 bases. The CDR3 runs to 15 residues. V was clipped by 0 bases and J by 8 bases; unmatched bases: 7. CDR1 is MRHNA, CDR2 SNTAGT, per germline. The DNA for the CDR3 is TGTGCCAGCAGTGACTCTGGCGGGAGTGGGGATGAGCAGTTCTTC. This codes for CASSDSGGSGDEQFF.

This sequence joins TRBV5-1 and TRBJ2-2; D perhaps matches TRBD1 (5 bases). V was cut by 0 bases and J by 3 bases, with 9 bases left in between. Germline CDR1 SGHRS, CDR2 YFSETQ. The CDR3 totals 15 residues. The CDR3 loop reads CASSLGRVDTGELFF. The CDR3 DNA follows: TGCGCCAGCAGCTTGGGCAGGGTAGACACCGGGGAGCTGTTTTTT.

The chain has TRBV5-6 and TRBJ2-5; no clear D gene. Germline V gene lookup returns CDR1 SGHDT and CDR2 YYEEEE. Trimming removed 0 bases from V and 2 bases from J, with 8 bases in between. The CDR3 spans 14 residues. The CDR3 here is CASSLAIGQETQYF. The CDR3 DNA sequence: TGTGCCAGCAGCTTGGCCATTGGTCAAGAGACCCAGTACTTC.

The chain joins TRBV5-4 to TRBJ1-4; weak D call: TRBD1 (6 bases). Germline lookup yields CDR1 SGHNT and CDR2 YYREEE (reference sequence). V was pared by 3 bases and J by 8 bases, with 11 bases between. There are 13 residues in the CDR3. CDR3 bases: TGTGCCAGCAGCTCCCAGGGGTACGAAAAACTGTTTTTT. Its translation: CASSSQGYEKLFF.

On this clone itself: Other nucleotide sequences in the sample specify the same CDR3. V gene TRBV7-6 combines with J gene TRBJ2-7; D remains unclear. V dropped 4 bases and J dropped 3 bases, with 10 bases sitting between them. The CDR3 has 13 amino acids. Germline CDR1 and CDR2: SGHVS and FNYEAQ. As DNA, the CDR3 is TGTGCCAGCAGCTCCGGGCCCAACTACGAGCAGTACTTC. The encoded protein is CASSSGPNYEQYF.

The J gene is TRBJ1-4, the V gene TRBV30; D is unclear. The germline V gene encodes CDR1 GTSNPN and CDR2 SVGIG (reference sequence). V lost 0 bases, J lost 8 bases, and 10 bases lay in between. The CDR3 is 13 amino acids. DNA of the CDR3: TGTGCCTGGAGTGTACAGCCAGGCGAAAAACTGTTTTTT. Amino acid sequence: CAWSVQPGEKLFF.

This rearrangement joins TRBV13 to TRBJ2-1; 8 positions agree with TRBD1. The CDR3 spans 16 residues. V was clipped by 2 bases and J by 7 bases; unmatched bases: 10. Germline V gene data show CDR1 as PRHDT and CDR2 as FYEKMQ (reference sequence). The CDR3, as DNA: TGTGCCAGCAGCTTATTCCAGGGGGCGCCTATAAATGAGCAGTTCTTC. Its protein product is CASSLFQGAPINEQFF.

This clone was seen once. The chain joins TRBV2 to TRBJ2-7; 7 bases line up with TRBD1. The V gene end was trimmed by 7 bases and the J gene end by 3 bases; junction bases not matched to a gene: 12. CDR1 and CDR2 from the germline V gene are SNHLY and FYNNEI. The CDR3 sequence is 15 residues long. The CDR3 spells CASTIGQAGIYEQYF. CDR3 coding DNA: TGTGCCAGCACCATCGGACAGGCTGGAATCTACGAGCAGTACTTC.

V and J are TRBV29-1 and TRBJ2-5; D is undetermined. There are 14 residues in the CDR3. The V and J ends lost 8 bases and 4 bases respectively, with 20 bases between them. Germline V gene lookup returns CDR1 SQVTM and CDR2 ANQGSEA. DNA of the CDR3: TGCAGCTCTACCGAGGCTAGTCGTGGAGAGACCCAGTACTTC. Translation: CSSTEASRGETQYF.

This sequence joins TRBV19 and TRBJ2-3; D is possibly TRBD1 (5 bases). V was clipped by 1 base and J by 0 bases, with 8 bases between them. Germline V gene data show CDR1 as LNHDA and CDR2 as SQIVND (reference sequence). The CDR3 totals 15 residues. The CDR3 DNA reads TGTGCCAGTAGTATAGGGACATCTAGCACAGATACGCAGTATTTT. Its translation is CASSIGTSSTDTQYF.